This TCR beta chain appears in the sequencing data of a study of shared clonotypes between healthy human individuals. The authors loaded roughly 200 ng DNA, around 30,000 T cell genomes, into sorted-subset replicate PCRs. TCRdb's copy holds only in-frame clones and misses some; the assay was immunoSEQ multiplex PCR. The sample includes about 820,000 clones, 90% to 95% of them seen just once. CD8 cells regarded as naive lacked CD45RO, were positively chosen for CCR7, and omitted terminally differentiated effector memory CD45RA+ cells. The study, taken as a whole, reports: Shared across several donors were around 5% of the naive CD4 clonotypes.

Comments on this clone: Its antigen is currently unknown.

Deletions cut 0 bases from V and 1 base from J, with 5 bases between. Germline V lookup: CDR1 SGHNT, CDR2 YYREEE (reference sequence). The CDR3 has 13 amino acids. This receptor was identified in a man between 25 and 39 years old in good health. The material sequenced was naive CD8+ T cells sorted from blood. The chain uses TRBV5-4 and TRBJ2-7; D is ambiguous. Here the CDR3 DNA reads TGTGCCAGCAGCTTGGGCATATCCTACGAGCAGTACTTC. Protein: CASSLGISYEQYF.